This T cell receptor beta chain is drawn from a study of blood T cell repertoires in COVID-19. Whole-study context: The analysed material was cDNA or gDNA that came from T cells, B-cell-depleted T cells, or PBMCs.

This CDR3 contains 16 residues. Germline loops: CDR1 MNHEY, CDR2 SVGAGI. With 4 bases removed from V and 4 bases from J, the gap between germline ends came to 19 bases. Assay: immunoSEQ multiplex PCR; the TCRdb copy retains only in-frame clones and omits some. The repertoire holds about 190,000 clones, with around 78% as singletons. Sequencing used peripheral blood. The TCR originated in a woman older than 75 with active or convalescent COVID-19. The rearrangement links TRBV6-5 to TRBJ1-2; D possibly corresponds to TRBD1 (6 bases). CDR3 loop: CASSSLPGGGGYGYTF. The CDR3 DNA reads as TGTGCCAGCAGTTCCCTACCGGGGGGGGGCGGCTATGGCTACACCTTC.